These 24 T cell receptor beta chains were all obtained from the same sample, sequenced in a study of blood T cell repertoires in COVID-19. The repertoire was sequenced with immunoSEQ multiplex PCR; TCRdb's copy has only in-frame clones and lacks some. The sample gives more than 300,000 clones, roughly 88% of which show up once; under 2% is in the top ten. Sequenced material: peripheral blood. These receptors were taken from a woman in her 50s with acute or convalescent COVID-19.

V is TRBV5-6 and J is TRBJ1-5, with 7 bases fitting TRBD1. Germline V gene data show CDR1 as SGHDT and CDR2 as YYEEEE. This CDR3 has 15 residues. V was pared by 3 bases and J by 2 bases, with 5 bases of the junction left unmatched. The CDR3: CASSSYRGGNQPQHF. The CDR3 DNA is TGTGCCAGCAGCTCCTACAGGGGAGGCAATCAGCCCCAGCATTTT.

The chain employs TRBV25-1 and TRBJ2-2, with TRBD2 identical over 10 bases. J was trimmed by 0 bases and V by 2 bases; bases with no gene match: 6. This CDR3 is built from 18 residues. Germline V gene lookup returns CDR1 MGHDK and CDR2 SYGVNS. The CDR3 DNA reads as TGTGCCAGCAGTGAACACCCTCTAGCGGGAGCGAACACCGGGGAGCTGTTTTTT. Protein: CASSEHPLAGANTGELFF.

The V and J genes are TRBV18 and TRBJ2-7; TRBD1 matches 7 bases. Looked up from germline, CDR1 is KGHSH and CDR2 is LQKENI. V lost 3 bases to trimming and J lost 2 bases; unmatched junction nucleotides: 13. The CDR3 length is 17 residues. The CDR3 protein is CASSPTGKGAGTYEQYF. In DNA, the CDR3 is TGTGCCAGCTCACCGACAGGGAAGGGAGCTGGAACCTACGAGCAGTACTTC. The full variable domain, in which reference TRBV18 and TRBJ2-7 provide the parts outside the CDR3, is NAGVMQNPRHLVRRRGQEARLRCSPMKGHSHVYWYRQLPEEGLKFMVYLQKENIIDESGMPKERFSAEFPKEGPSILRIQQVVRGDSAAYFCASSPTGKGAGTYEQYFGPGTRLTVT.

As regards this clone: The same CDR3 also results from other DNA sequences found in this sample. The rearrangement uses TRBV24-1 and TRBJ2-1, with no clear D. There are 12 residues in the CDR3. The germline V gene encodes CDR1 KGHDR and CDR2 SFDVKD. Between the trimmed V and J ends, which lost 2 bases and 4 bases, there was a span of 2 bases. CDR3 nucleotides: TGTGCCACCAGTGATTCTTACAATGAGCAGTTCTTC. It translates to CATSDSYNEQFF.

The CDR3 DNA reads TGTGCCAGCAGCTTGGCAGGGGACAATCAGCCCCAGCATTTT. This encodes CASSLAGDNQPQHF. The V gene is TRBV5-4, the J gene TRBJ1-5; possibly TRBD1 for D (6 bases). Per the germline V gene, CDR1 is SGHNT and CDR2 is YYREEE (reference sequence). V was pared by 0 bases and J by 3 bases, with 7 bases between. CDR3 length: 14 residues.

This clone showed up just a few times. The chain uses TRBV5-6 and TRBJ1-2; D ambiguous. V was cut by 1 base and J by 9 bases, with 16 bases left in between. The CDR3 contains 14 residues. CDR1 is SGHDT, CDR2 YYEEEE, per germline. This chain's CDR3 is CASSLTGDKTSYTF. CDR3 coding DNA: TGTGCCAGCAGCTTGACTGGTGACAAGACAAGCTACACCTTC.

The chain is built from TRBV6-2 or TRBV6-3 and TRBJ1-5; a weak D match, TRBD1 (6 bases). Germline V gives CDR1 MNHEY, CDR2 SVGEGT. Deletions cut 2 bases from V and 10 bases from J, with 15 bases between. The CDR3 has 14 residues. CDR3 DNA: TGTGCCAGCAGTTACGGCAACAGGGAGGGTCCCCAGCATTTT. This gives the protein CASSYGNREGPQHF.

This chain joins TRBV6-1 and TRBJ1-1, with 9 positions matching TRBD1. Germline-derived CDR1 and CDR2 are MNHNS and SASEGT. Germline trimming cut 4 bases from V and 2 bases from J; bases unmatched to any gene: 11. This CDR3 has 17 amino acids. CDR3 in DNA: TGTGCCAGCAGTGCGCAAAACAGGGGGCTATCTAACACTGAAGCTTTCTTT. Translation gives CASSAQNRGLSNTEAFF.

The rearrangement joins TRBV9 to TRBJ2-3; TRBD1 matches 7 bases. The CDR3 has 15 amino acids. Germline V lookup: CDR1 SGDLS, CDR2 YYNGEE. Trimming at V came to 4 bases and at J to 1 base, leaving 6 bases not matched to a gene. Here the CDR3 reads CASSPRQGGTDTQYF. The CDR3 nucleotides are TGTGCCAGCAGCCCAAGACAGGGAGGCACAGATACGCAGTATTTT.

The V call is TRBV13, the J call TRBJ2-3; 9 bases match TRBD1. The J segment lost 4 bases and the V segment lost 2 bases, leaving 4 bases of the junction unmatched. The CDR3 has 15 amino acids. CDR1 and CDR2 from the germline V gene are PRHDT and FYEKMQ (reference sequence). The CDR3 reads CASSLTRTGADTQYF. CDR3 DNA sequence: TGTGCCAGCAGCTTAACCCGGACAGGGGCAGATACGCAGTATTTT.

V is TRBV24-1 and J is TRBJ1-5, with TRBD1 identical over 10 bases. This CDR3 region has 15 residues. Germline V CDR1 and CDR2: KGHDR, SFDVKD. The V segment lost 3 bases and the J segment 6 bases; nucleotides outside the gene matches: 4. The CDR3 nucleotides read TGTGCCACCAGTGATCCGACAGGGGGCAGTCAGCCCCAGCATTTT. Amino acid sequence: CATSDPTGGSQPQHF.

This clone has a single count. The chain joins TRBV9 to TRBJ2-3, with D uncertain. This CDR3 has 15 amino acids. Trimming pared 0 bases from V and 3 bases from J, leaving 11 bases between. Germline V gene sequence: CDR1 SGDLS, CDR2 YYNGEE. Written as DNA, the CDR3 is TGTGCCAGCAGCGTAGAACAGTATGGTACAGATACGCAGTATTTT. This codes for CASSVEQYGTDTQYF.

The chain has TRBV28 and TRBJ2-7, with no clear D. V was cut by 3 bases and J by 0 bases, with 12 bases left in between. CDR1 is MDHEN and CDR2 is SYDVKM in the germline V gene. The CDR3 contains 15 residues. The CDR3 sequence is CASSLGWPASYEQYF. CDR3 in DNA: TGTGCCAGCAGTTTGGGCTGGCCTGCCTCCTACGAGCAGTACTTC.

CDR3 in amino acids: CASSQDLRTDTQYF. CDR3 nucleotide sequence: TGCGCCAGCAGCCAAGATCTCCGGACAGATACGCAGTATTTT. J is TRBJ2-3 and V is TRBV4-3; D unclear. Per germline, CDR1 LGHNA and CDR2 YSLEER. The V end lost 0 bases, the J end lost 3 bases, and 7 bases lay between the germline ends. The CDR3 covers 14 residues.

This rearrangement joins TRBV7-2 to TRBJ1-1; 7 bases are a match to TRBD1. V was clipped by 3 bases and J by 2 bases; unmatched bases: 3. Germline CDR1 and CDR2: SGHTA and FQGNSA. The CDR3 sequence is 14 residues long. CDR3 sequence reads: CASSFDRANTEAFF. The DNA for the CDR3 is TGTGCCAGCAGCTTCGACAGGGCCAACACTGAAGCTTTCTTT.

This chain uses TRBV18 with TRBJ2-7, with 8 bases that match TRBD2. Germline values: CDR1 KGHSH, CDR2 LQKENI. Trimming cost V 3 bases and J 5 bases; bases outside gene matches: 6. This CDR3 is built from 14 residues. The CDR3 region is CASSPGTSSNEQYF. CDR3 nucleotide sequence: TGTGCCAGCTCACCCGGGACTAGTTCGAACGAGCAGTACTTC.

This rearrangement joins TRBV7-6 to TRBJ1-1; possible D gene TRBD1, 5 bases. Germline CDR1 and CDR2: SGHVS and FNYEAQ. V was trimmed by 3 bases and J by 0 bases, leaving 11 bases between them. The CDR3 contains 15 residues. The CDR3 is CASSLQWGVNTEAFF. As DNA, the CDR3 is TGTGCCAGCAGCTTGCAGTGGGGGGTGAACACTGAAGCTTTCTTT.

A few counts support this clone. The V and J genes are TRBV5-8 and TRBJ2-1; 11 positions match TRBD1. The V and J ends lost 5 bases and 2 bases, in that order; junction bases with no gene match: 12. CDR1 and CDR2 from the germline V gene are SGHTS and YDEGEE. The CDR3 covers 18 residues. CDR3 amino acids: CASSSPLLDRGPYNEQFF. The CDR3 DNA is TGTGCCAGCAGTTCTCCCCTCCTGGACAGGGGGCCCTACAATGAGCAGTTCTTC. The full variable domain, in which reference TRBV5-8 and TRBJ2-1 provide the parts outside the CDR3, is EAGVTQSPTHLIKTRGQQATLRCSPISGHTSVYWYQQALGLGLQFLLWYDEGEERNRGNFPPRFSGRQFPNYSSELNVNALELEDSALYLCASSSPLLDRGPYNEQFFGPGTRLTVL.

This rearrangement joins TRBV19 to TRBJ2-7; D may be TRBD1 (5 bases). The germline V and J ends were trimmed by 3 bases and 4 bases, with 16 bases remaining between them. Germline V lookup: CDR1 LNHDA, CDR2 SQIVND (reference sequence). The CDR3 sequence is 15 residues long. The chain's CDR3 is CASSISQGPSYEQYF. The CDR3, as DNA: TGTGCCAGTAGTATCAGCCAGGGTCCCTCGTACGAGCAGTACTTC.

For the CDR3, the DNA is TGTGCCATCAGGGAGACAGGGTCTGGAAACACCATATATTTT. As protein: CAIRETGSGNTIYF. The rearrangement links TRBV10-3 to TRBJ1-3, with 7 bases aligning to TRBD1. Looked up from germline, CDR1 is ENHRY and CDR2 is SYGVKD. Germline trimming cut 6 bases from V and 1 base from J; bases unmatched to any gene: 3. This CDR3 is 14 amino acids long.

The chain carries TRBV5-1 and TRBJ2-7; 9 bases match TRBD2. This CDR3 spans 14 amino acids. After removal of 5 bases from V and 2 bases from J, the junction contained 5 bases not matched to a gene. Germline lookup yields CDR1 SGHRS and CDR2 YFSETQ. The CDR3 bases are TGCGCCAGCAGTCTAGCGGGACCACCCTACGAGCAGTACTTC. It specifies CASSLAGPPYEQYF.

This clone has only a few counts. The chain combines TRBV4-3 with TRBJ2-7, with D tentatively TRBD1 (8 bases). Deletions cut 3 bases from V and 3 bases from J, with 21 bases between. This CDR3 spans 17 amino acids. The V gene's germline CDR1 is LGHNA and CDR2 YSLEER. The CDR3 region is CASSQKQRTGRVYEQYF. CDR3 DNA sequence: TGCGCCAGCAGCCAGAAACAACGGACAGGGAGGGTCTACGAGCAGTACTTC.

The V and J genes are TRBV19 and TRBJ1-1; D is unclear. Germline values: CDR1 LNHDA, CDR2 SQIVND (reference sequence). V lost 6 bases to trimming and J lost 8 bases, with 16 bases between them. The CDR3 contains 13 residues. The CDR3 bases are TGTGCCAGTAGCACCGGCAATAAGCGGGAAGCTTTCTTT. Translated, it gives CASSTGNKREAFF.

Only a few counts were recorded for this clone. V gene TRBV6-5 combines with J gene TRBJ1-3; D is unresolved. Deletions cut 2 bases from V and 8 bases from J, with 7 bases between. The CDR3 runs 12 residues. Germline CDR1 MNHEY, CDR2 SVGAGI. CDR3 region: CASSYPGDTIYF. The CDR3 DNA follows: TGTGCCAGCAGTTACCCGGGTGACACCATATATTTT.